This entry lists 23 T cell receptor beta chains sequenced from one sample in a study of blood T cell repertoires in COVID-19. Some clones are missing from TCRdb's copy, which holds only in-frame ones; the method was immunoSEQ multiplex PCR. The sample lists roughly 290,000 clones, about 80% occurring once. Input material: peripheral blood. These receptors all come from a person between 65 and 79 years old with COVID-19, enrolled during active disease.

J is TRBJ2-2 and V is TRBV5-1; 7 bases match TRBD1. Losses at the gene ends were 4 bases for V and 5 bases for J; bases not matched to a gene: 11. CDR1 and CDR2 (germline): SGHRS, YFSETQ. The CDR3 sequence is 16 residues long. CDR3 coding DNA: TGCGCCAGCAGCCTGGGGGCAGACAGGGATACCGGGGAGCTGTTTTTT. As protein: CASSLGADRDTGELFF.

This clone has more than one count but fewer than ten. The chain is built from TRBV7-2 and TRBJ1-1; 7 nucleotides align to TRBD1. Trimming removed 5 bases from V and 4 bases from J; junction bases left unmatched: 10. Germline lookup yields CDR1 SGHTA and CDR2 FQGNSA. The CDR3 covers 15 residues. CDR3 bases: TGTGCCAGCAGCGTAACGGGACAGAGGAGCACTGAAGCTTTCTTT. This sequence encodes CASSVTGQRSTEAFF.

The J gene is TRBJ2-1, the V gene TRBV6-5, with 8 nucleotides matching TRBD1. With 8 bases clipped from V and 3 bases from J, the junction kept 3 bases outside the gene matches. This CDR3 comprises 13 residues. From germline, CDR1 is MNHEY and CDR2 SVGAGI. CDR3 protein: CASRDRIYNEQFF. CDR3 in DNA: TGTGCCAGCCGGGACAGGATCTACAATGAGCAGTTCTTC.

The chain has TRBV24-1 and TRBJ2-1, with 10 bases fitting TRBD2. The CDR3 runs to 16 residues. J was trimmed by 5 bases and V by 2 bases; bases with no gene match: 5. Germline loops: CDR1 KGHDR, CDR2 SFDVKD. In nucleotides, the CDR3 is TGTGCCACCAGTGATTCCCGGACTAGCGGAAACAATGAGCAGTTCTTC. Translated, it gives CATSDSRTSGNNEQFF.

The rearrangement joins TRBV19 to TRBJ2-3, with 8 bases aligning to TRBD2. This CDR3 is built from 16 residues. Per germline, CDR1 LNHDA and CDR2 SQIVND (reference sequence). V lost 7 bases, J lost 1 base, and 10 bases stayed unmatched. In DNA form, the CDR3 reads TGTGCCAGTAACCAGGGAGCACTAGCGGGCACAGATACGCAGTATTTT. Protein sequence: CASNQGALAGTDTQYF.

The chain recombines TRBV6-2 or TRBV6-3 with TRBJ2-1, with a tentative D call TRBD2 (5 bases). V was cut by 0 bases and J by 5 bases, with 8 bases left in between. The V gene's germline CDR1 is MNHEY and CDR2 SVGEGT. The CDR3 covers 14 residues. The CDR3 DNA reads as TGTGCCAGCAGTTACTCGGGAGCGAACAATGAGCAGTTCTTC. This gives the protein CASSYSGANNEQFF.

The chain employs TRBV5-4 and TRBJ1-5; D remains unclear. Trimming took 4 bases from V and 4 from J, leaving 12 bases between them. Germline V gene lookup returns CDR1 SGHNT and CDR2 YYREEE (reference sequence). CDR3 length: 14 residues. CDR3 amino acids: CASSPGGRNQPQHF. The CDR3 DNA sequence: TGTGCCAGCAGCCCCGGCGGGCGGAATCAGCCCCAGCATTTT.

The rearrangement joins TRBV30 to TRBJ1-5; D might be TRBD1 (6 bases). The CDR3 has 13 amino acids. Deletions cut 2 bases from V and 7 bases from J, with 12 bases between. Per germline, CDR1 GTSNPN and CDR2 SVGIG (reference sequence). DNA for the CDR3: TGTGCCTGGAGTCACAGGGCCGGCCAGCCCCAGCATTTT. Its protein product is CAWSHRAGQPQHF.

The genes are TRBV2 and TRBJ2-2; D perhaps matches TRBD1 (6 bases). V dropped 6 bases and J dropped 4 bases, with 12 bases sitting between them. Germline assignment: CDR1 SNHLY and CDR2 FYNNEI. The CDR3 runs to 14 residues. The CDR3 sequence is CASRHRVFTGELFF. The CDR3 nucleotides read TGTGCCAGCAGGCACAGGGTTTTCACCGGGGAGCTGTTTTTT. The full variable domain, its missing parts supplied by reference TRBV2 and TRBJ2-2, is EPEVTQTPSHQVTQMGQEVILRCVPISNHLYFYWYRQILGQKVEFLVSFYNNEISEKSEIFDDQFSVERPDGSNFTLKIRSTKLEDSAMYFCASRHRVFTGELFFGEGSRLTVL.

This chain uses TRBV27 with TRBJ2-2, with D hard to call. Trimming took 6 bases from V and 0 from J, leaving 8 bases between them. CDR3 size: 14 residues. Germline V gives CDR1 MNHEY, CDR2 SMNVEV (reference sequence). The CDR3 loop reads CASSYLTNTGELFF. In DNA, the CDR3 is TGTGCCAGCAGCTATCTAACGAACACCGGGGAGCTGTTTTTT.

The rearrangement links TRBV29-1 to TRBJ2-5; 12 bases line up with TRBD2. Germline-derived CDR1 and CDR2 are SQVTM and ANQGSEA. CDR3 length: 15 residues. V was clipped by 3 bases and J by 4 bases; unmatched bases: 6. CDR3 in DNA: TGCAGCGTTGATCCGGGACTAGCGGGTCTAGAGACCCAGTACTTC. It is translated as CSVDPGLAGLETQYF. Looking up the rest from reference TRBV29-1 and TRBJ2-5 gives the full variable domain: SAVISQKPSRDICQRGTSLTIQCQVDSQVTMMFWYRQQPGQSLTLIATANQGSEATYESGFVIDKFPISRPNLTFSTLTVSNMSPEDSSIYLCSVDPGLAGLETQYFGPGTRLLVL.

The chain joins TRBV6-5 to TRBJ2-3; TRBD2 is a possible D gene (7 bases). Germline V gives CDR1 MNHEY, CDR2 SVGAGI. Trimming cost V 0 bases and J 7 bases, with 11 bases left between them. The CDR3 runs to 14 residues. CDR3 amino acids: CASSYSGGANTQYF. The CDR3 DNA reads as TGTGCCAGCAGTTACTCGGGGGGGGCCAATACGCAGTATTTT.

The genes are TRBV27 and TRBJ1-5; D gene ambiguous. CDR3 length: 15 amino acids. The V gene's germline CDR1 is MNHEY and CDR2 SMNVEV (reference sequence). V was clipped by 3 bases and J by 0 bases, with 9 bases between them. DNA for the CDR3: TGTGCCAGCAGTTTTACAGTGAATAGCAATCAGCCCCAGCATTTT. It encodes CASSFTVNSNQPQHF.

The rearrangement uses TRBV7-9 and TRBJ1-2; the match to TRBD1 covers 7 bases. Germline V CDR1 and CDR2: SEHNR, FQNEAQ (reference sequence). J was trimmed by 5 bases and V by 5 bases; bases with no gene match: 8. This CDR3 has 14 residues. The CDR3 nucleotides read TGTGCCAGCAGCCCAAAAACAGGGGTATATGGCTACACCTTC. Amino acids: CASSPKTGVYGYTF.

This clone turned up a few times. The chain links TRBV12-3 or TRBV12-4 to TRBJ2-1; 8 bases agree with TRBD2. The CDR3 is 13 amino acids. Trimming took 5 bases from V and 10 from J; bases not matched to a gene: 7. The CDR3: CASSTLTSGEQFF. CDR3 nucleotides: TGTGCCAGCAGTACGTTAACTAGCGGAGAGCAGTTCTTC.

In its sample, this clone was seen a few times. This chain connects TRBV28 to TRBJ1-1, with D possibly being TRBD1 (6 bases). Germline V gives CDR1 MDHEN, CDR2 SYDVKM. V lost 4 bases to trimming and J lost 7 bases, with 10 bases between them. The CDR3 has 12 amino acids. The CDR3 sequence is CASSSDRIEAFF. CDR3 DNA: TGTGCCAGCAGTTCCGACAGGATTGAAGCTTTCTTT.

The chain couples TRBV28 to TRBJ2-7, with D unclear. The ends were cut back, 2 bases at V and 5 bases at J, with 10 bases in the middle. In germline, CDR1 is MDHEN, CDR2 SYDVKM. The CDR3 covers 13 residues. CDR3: CASSLLSPHEQYF. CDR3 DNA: TGTGCCAGCAGTTTACTCTCCCCCCACGAGCAGTACTTC.

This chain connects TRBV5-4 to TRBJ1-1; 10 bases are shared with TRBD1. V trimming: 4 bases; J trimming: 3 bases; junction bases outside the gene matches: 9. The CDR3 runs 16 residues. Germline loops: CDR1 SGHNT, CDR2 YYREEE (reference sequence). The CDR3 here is CASSPPPTGGHTEAFF. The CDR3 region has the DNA TGTGCCAGCAGCCCTCCCCCGACAGGGGGCCACACTGAAGCTTTCTTT.

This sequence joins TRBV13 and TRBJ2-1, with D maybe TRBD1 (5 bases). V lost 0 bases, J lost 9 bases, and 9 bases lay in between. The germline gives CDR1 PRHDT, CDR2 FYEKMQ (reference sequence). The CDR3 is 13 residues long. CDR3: CASSLGGLGEQFF. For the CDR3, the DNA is TGTGCCAGCAGCTTAGGGGGGCTAGGTGAGCAGTTCTTC.

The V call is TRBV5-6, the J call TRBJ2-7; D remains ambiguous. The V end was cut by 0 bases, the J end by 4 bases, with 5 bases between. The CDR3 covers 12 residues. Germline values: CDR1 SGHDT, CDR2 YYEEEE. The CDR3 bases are TGTGCCAGCAGCTTGGATAGATACGAGCAGTACTTC. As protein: CASSLDRYEQYF. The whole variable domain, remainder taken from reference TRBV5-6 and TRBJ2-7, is DAGVTQSPTHLIKTRGQQVTLRCSPKSGHDTVSWYQQALGQGPQFIFQYYEEEERQRGNFPDRFSGHQFPNYSSELNVNALLLGDSALYLCASSLDRYEQYFGPGTRLTVT.

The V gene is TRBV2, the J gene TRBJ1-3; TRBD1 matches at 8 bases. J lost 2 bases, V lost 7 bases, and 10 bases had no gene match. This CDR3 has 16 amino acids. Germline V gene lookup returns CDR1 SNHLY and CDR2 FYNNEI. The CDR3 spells CASTLDRGAAGNTIYF. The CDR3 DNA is TGTGCCAGCACCCTAGACAGGGGCGCCGCTGGAAACACCATATATTTT.

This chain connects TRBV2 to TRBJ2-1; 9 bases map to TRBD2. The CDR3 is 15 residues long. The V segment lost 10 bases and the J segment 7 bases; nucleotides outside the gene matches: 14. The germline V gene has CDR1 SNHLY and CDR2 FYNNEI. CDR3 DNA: TGTGCCACCCACCCCGGGACTAGCAAGAAGAATGAGCAGTTCTTC. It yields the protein CATHPGTSKKNEQFF.

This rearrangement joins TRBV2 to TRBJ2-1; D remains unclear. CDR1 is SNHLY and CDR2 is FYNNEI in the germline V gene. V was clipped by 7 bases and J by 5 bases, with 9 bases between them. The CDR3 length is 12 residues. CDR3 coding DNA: TGTGCCAGCATTGCAGGCCACAATGAGCAGTTCTTC. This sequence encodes CASIAGHNEQFF. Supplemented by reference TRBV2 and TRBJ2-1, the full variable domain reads EPEVTQTPSHQVTQMGQEVILRCVPISNHLYFYWYRQILGQKVEFLVSFYNNEISEKSEIFDDQFSVERPDGSNFTLKIRSTKLEDSAMYFCASIAGHNEQFFGPGTRLTVL.